The sequence of this T cell receptor beta chain was determined in a study of blood T cell repertoires in COVID-19. Looking at the study overall: Sources were T cells, B-cell-depleted T cells, or PBMCs; the material itself was cDNA or gDNA.

V shed 6 bases, J shed 4 bases, and the junction held 7 bases outside the gene matches. The germline V gene encodes CDR1 LNHDA and CDR2 SQIVND (reference sequence). This CDR3 is built from 15 residues. TCRdb keeps only in-frame clones here, not all; method: immunoSEQ multiplex PCR. The sample shows about 120,000 clones, under 90% of them seen only once. The sample comprised peripheral blood. The genes are TRBV19 and TRBJ2-3; 10 positions agree with TRBD1. This TCR derives from a man between 60 and 75 years old with acute or convalescent COVID-19. CDR3 sequence reads: CASRNRDRGPDTQYF. The CDR3 bases are TGTGCCAGTAGGAACCGGGACAGGGGTCCAGATACGCAGTATTTT.